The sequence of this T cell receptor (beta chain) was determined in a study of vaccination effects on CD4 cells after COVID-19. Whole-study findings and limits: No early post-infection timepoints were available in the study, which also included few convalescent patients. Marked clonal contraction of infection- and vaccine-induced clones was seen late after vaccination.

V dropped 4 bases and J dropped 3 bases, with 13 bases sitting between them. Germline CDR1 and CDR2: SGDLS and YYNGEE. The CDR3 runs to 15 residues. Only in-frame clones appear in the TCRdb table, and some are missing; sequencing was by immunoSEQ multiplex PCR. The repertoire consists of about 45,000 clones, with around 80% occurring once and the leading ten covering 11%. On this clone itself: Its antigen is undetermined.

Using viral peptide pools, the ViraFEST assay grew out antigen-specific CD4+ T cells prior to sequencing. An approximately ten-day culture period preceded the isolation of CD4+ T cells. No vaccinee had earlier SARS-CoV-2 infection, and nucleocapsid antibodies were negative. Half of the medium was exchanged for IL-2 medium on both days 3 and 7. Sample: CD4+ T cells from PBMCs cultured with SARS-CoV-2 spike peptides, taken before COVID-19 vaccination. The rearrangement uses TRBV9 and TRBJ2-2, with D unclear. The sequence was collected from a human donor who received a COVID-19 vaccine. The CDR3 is CASSHRPSDTGELFF. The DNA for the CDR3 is TGTGCCAGCAGCCATAGACCGAGTGACACCGGGGAGCTGTTTTTT.